This T cell receptor (beta chain) was observed in a study of early T cells in non-severe SARS-CoV-2 infection. Study summary: Bulk RNA taken from unsorted whole blood was sequenced, leaving chains unpaired. Study results and caveats: Matches to VDJdb favored anti-spike CD8 responses and missed private and CD4 specificities.

Individual cDNA molecules received unique molecular identifiers. TCRdb ran MiXCR on the 5' RACE reads and lists one entry per CDR3 protein. The sample holds roughly 63,000 distinct CDR3 sequences, approximately 12% seen once. As for this clonotype: Its antigen remains unknown.

The CDR3 contains 15 residues. Germline V CDR1 and CDR2: SGHRS, YFSETQ. Trimming left V 0 bases short and J 0 bases short, with 9 bases between. Sequences were derived from whole blood, sampled at baseline. This sequence was found in an adult who was a healthcare worker with PCR-confirmed SARS-CoV-2 infection or an uninfected control (not recorded which). The donor label of this sample is uncertain. This rearrangement joins TRBV5-1 to TRBJ1-2; D is uncertain. DNA for the CDR3: TGCGCCAGCAGCTTGGGCGCAGGAACTAACTATGGCTACACCTTC. This sequence encodes CASSLGAGTNYGYTF.